This entry lists 23 T cell receptor beta chains sequenced from one sample in a study of naive and memory T cell subsets. Two oligonucleotides, mixed equimolar, formed the beta constant-region primer covering TRBC1 and TRBC2. The ligated cDNA underwent four PCR rounds using SP2 and nested alpha and beta constant-region primers. TCRdb ran MiXCR on the UMI-ligation and nested PCR reads and lists one entry per CDR3 protein. The sample gives about 120,000 distinct CDR3 sequences, about 36% of which show up once; approximately 0.9% is in the top ten. The specimen was central memory CD4+ T cells from blood. These receptors came from a human donor in good health.

This chain uses TRBV14 with TRBJ2-5; no reliable D call. Germline loops: CDR1 SGHDN, CDR2 FVKESK. The CDR3 is made up of 13 amino acids. V gave up 5 bases and J gave up 5 bases, with 12 bases separating them. The CDR3 reads CASSAGPWETQYF. Here the CDR3 DNA reads TGTGCCAGCAGCGCTGGGCCGTGGGAGACCCAGTACTTC.

This clonotype has only a few counts. The rearrangement links TRBV20-1 to TRBJ2-3; D is undetermined. The V and J ends lost 6 bases and 2 bases respectively, with 18 bases between them. Germline V gives CDR1 DFQATT, CDR2 SNEGSKA (reference sequence). This CDR3 spans 15 amino acids. CDR3 residues: CSATSSELPTDTQYF. The CDR3 nucleotides are TGCAGTGCGACCAGCTCGGAGCTTCCCACAGATACGCAGTATTTT.

The CDR3 nucleotides are TGCAGCGTTGCGCTTCCAACCGGAACCGGGGAGCTGTTTTTT. Translating it yields CSVALPTGTGELFF. The V call is TRBV29-1, the J call TRBJ2-2, with unresolved D. Trimming shortened V by 4 bases and J by 5 bases, and 14 bases separated the two germline ends. There are 14 residues in the CDR3. Germline V gene lookup returns CDR1 SQVTM and CDR2 ANQGSEA.

The chain combines TRBV19 with TRBJ2-1; 9 nucleotides align to TRBD2. Germline-derived CDR1 and CDR2 are LNHDA and SQIVND (reference sequence). The CDR3 totals 15 residues. V gave up 4 bases and J gave up 6 bases; unmatched junction bases: 7. CDR3 nucleotide sequence: TGTGCCAGTAGTAGGAAGCGGGAGGTTAGCAATGAGCAGTTCTTC. Residues: CASSRKREVSNEQFF.

About this clonotype itself: A much larger clone lies one base from this, so it may be a read error. V usage is TRBV10-1 and J usage is TRBJ1-3; D is unresolved. Trimming took off 6 bases at V and 3 bases at J, with 3 bases between the two ends. This CDR3 is built from 11 residues. Germline CDR1 is WNHNN and CDR2 is SYGVQD (reference sequence). This CDR3 is CASRVGNTIYF. DNA for the CDR3: TGCGCCAGCAGAGTTGGAAACACCATATATTTT.

V and J are TRBV5-5 and TRBJ2-7; TRBD2 matches at 7 bases. Unmatched junction bases numbered 9, after V lost 3 bases and J lost 9 bases. The germline CDR1 and CDR2 sequences are SGHKS and YYEKEE (reference sequence). The CDR3 consists of 13 residues. CDR3 protein: CASSSLTSIGQYF. In DNA, the CDR3 is TGTGCCAGCAGCTCCCTGACTAGCATTGGGCAGTACTTC. The full variable domain, with the rest looked up from reference TRBV5-5 and TRBJ2-7, is DAGVTQSPTHLIKTRGQQVTLRCSPISGHKSVSWYQQVLGQGPQFIFQYYEKEERGRGNFPDRFSARQFPNYSSELNVNALLLGDSALYLCASSSLTSIGQYFGPGTRLTVT.

The rearrangement joins TRBV29-1 to TRBJ2-3; D is possibly TRBD1 or TRBD2 (5 bases each). In germline, CDR1 is SQVTM, CDR2 ANQGSEA. V was cut by 4 bases and J by 1 base, with 15 bases left in between. The CDR3 sequence is 15 residues long. Here the CDR3 reads CSVVRGVGGTDTQYF. The CDR3 nucleotides read TGCAGCGTTGTTAGAGGGGTTGGAGGCACAGATACGCAGTATTTT.

V gene TRBV28 combines with J gene TRBJ1-5, with D perhaps TRBD1 (5 bases). V lost 7 bases and J 1 base, leaving 20 bases between the germline ends. From germline, CDR1 is MDHEN and CDR2 SYDVKM. This CDR3 contains 17 residues. CDR3 sequence reads: CASTPWSGRGSNQPQHF. In nucleotides, the CDR3 is TGTGCCAGCACCCCTTGGTCGGGGCGCGGCAGCAATCAGCCCCAGCATTTT. The full variable domain, its missing parts supplied by reference TRBV28 and TRBJ1-5, is DVKVTQSSRYLVKRTGEKVFLECVQDMDHENMFWYRQDPGLGLRLIYFSYDVKMKEKGDIPEGYSVSREKKERFSLILESASTNQTSMYLCASTPWSGRGSNQPQHFGDGTRLSIL.

The genes are TRBV7-8 and TRBJ2-7, with TRBD2 matching over 8 bases. This CDR3 is built from 15 residues. The junction had 12 bases not matched to a gene; V was cut back by 5 bases and J by 6 bases. CDR1 is SGHVS and CDR2 is FQNEAQ in the germline V gene. In DNA, the CDR3 is TGTGCCAGCAGCGCTCGTAAAGCGGGAGAAGTCGAGCAGTACTTC. Residues: CASSARKAGEVEQYF.

This clonotype was counted between two and nine times. This chain links TRBV20-1 with TRBJ2-2, with TRBD2 identical over 10 bases. The CDR3 consists of 17 residues. Unmatched junction bases numbered 9, after V lost 5 bases and J lost 0 bases. The germline gives CDR1 DFQATT, CDR2 SNEGSKA (reference sequence). CDR3 amino acids: CSASPYSGRPNTGELFF. CDR3 nucleotides: TGCAGTGCTTCCCCCTATAGCGGGAGGCCGAACACCGGGGAGCTGTTTTTT.

The V gene is TRBV28, the J gene TRBJ2-7; 12 nucleotides line up with TRBD2. V lost 9 bases and J lost 4; bases outside the gene matches: 4. From germline, CDR1 is MDHEN and CDR2 SYDVKM. The CDR3 runs 13 residues. The CDR3 nucleotides are TGTGCCAGTCTAGCGGGAGGGTTTTACGAGCAGTACTTC. It translates to CASLAGGFYEQYF.

The chain combines TRBV12-3 or TRBV12-4 with TRBJ2-7; D unclear. CDR3 length: 11 residues. Trimming cost V 6 bases and J 2 bases, with 5 bases left between them. CDR3 loop: CASRLAYEQYF. The CDR3, as DNA: TGTGCCAGCAGGCTAGCCTACGAGCAGTACTTC.

In its sample, this clonotype was seen a few times. The chain links TRBV29-1 to TRBJ2-3; D perhaps matches TRBD2 (6 bases). The V gene lost 7 bases and the J gene lost 2 bases, with 13 bases spanning the gap. Germline lookup yields CDR1 SQVTM and CDR2 ANQGSEA. CDR3 length: 13 amino acids. CDR3 region: CSAGGANTDTQYF. In nucleotides, the CDR3 is TGCAGCGCCGGAGGGGCAAACACAGATACGCAGTATTTT.

This clonotype has only a few counts. The chain combines TRBV29-1 with TRBJ2-7, with 15 bases that match TRBD2. Germline-derived CDR1 and CDR2 are SQVTM and ANQGSEA. CDR3 size: 15 residues. Trimming took 4 bases from V and 2 from J; bases not matched to a gene: 3. CDR3 protein: CSVGGLAGGTYEQYF. CDR3 in DNA: TGCAGCGTTGGGGGACTAGCGGGAGGAACCTACGAGCAGTACTTC.

The chain joins TRBV14 to TRBJ2-7; 10 bases match TRBD2. After removal of 4 bases from V and 0 bases from J, the junction contained 12 bases not matched to a gene. This CDR3 comprises 18 residues. Germline CDR1 reads SGHDN; CDR2 reads FVKESK. The CDR3 coding sequence is TGTGCCAGCAGCCCCGGTCCGGGACTAGCGAGAAGCTCCTACGAGCAGTACTTC. Amino acids: CASSPGPGLARSSYEQYF.

This chain links TRBV15 with TRBJ1-2; 7 nucleotides line up with TRBD1. With 2 bases clipped from V and 5 bases from J, the junction kept 8 bases outside the gene matches. The CDR3 length is 15 residues. CDR1 is LNHNV and CDR2 is YYDKDF in the germline V gene (reference sequence). The chain's CDR3 is CATSRLYGQEYGYTF. The CDR3 bases are TGTGCCACCAGCAGACTTTATGGACAGGAGTATGGCTACACCTTC.

This chain uses TRBV27 with TRBJ2-3; 7 bases map to TRBD2. V shed 2 bases, J shed 7 bases, and the junction held 9 bases outside the gene matches. Germline CDR1 reads MNHEY; CDR2 reads SMNVEV (reference sequence). The CDR3 contains 15 residues. The CDR3 region has the DNA TGTGCCAGCAGTTTAAAAACCGGGACTACTTATACGCAGTATTTT. Translating it yields CASSLKTGTTYTQYF.

This clonotype turned up a few times. The V and J genes are TRBV7-9 and TRBJ2-3; maybe TRBD2 (6 bases). Looked up from germline, CDR1 is SEHNR and CDR2 is FQNEAQ (reference sequence). The CDR3 length is 18 residues. V was clipped by 5 bases and J by 1 base, with 22 bases between them. The CDR3 bases are TGTGCCAGCAGCCTACTCTCCCCACGGGAGCGACGCACAGATACGCAGTATTTT. Protein product: CASSLLSPRERRTDTQYF. Combining the CDR3 with reference TRBV7-9 and TRBJ2-3 gives the whole variable domain DTGVSQNPRHKITKRGQNVTFRCDPISEHNRLYWYRQTLGQGPEFLTYFQNEAQLEKSRLLSDRFSAERPKGSFSTLEIQRTEQGDSAMYLCASSLLSPRERRTDTQYFGPGTRLTVL.

The gene calls are TRBV14 and TRBJ2-2; 8 bases are a match to TRBD2. With 0 bases clipped from V and 4 bases from J, the junction kept 7 bases outside the gene matches. CDR3 length: 17 residues. Germline V gene lookup returns CDR1 SGHDN and CDR2 FVKESK. CDR3 loop: CASSQDLDSGTTGELFF. Written as DNA, the CDR3 is TGTGCCAGCAGCCAAGATTTGGATAGCGGGACCACCGGGGAGCTGTTTTTT.

J is TRBJ2-7 and V is TRBV6-2 or TRBV6-3; D remains ambiguous. Germline lookup yields CDR1 MNHEY and CDR2 SVGEGT. V was shortened by 5 bases and J by 2 bases, with 7 bases between the two germline ends. The CDR3 has 12 amino acids. CDR3 sequence reads: CASSETAYEQYF. Here the CDR3 DNA reads TGTGCCAGCAGTGAAACCGCCTACGAGCAGTACTTC.

The chain combines TRBV15 with TRBJ2-1; maybe TRBD2 (5 bases). The germline CDR1 and CDR2 sequences are LNHNV and YYDKDF (reference sequence). The CDR3 is made up of 14 amino acids. The V and J ends lost 9 bases and 3 bases respectively, with 15 bases between them. This CDR3 reads CATESGGRYNEQFF. CDR3 in DNA: TGTGCCACTGAGTCGGGCGGGCGCTACAATGAGCAGTTCTTC.

The chain joins TRBV7-2 to TRBJ2-7; unclear D gene. This CDR3 contains 15 residues. Germline-derived CDR1 and CDR2 are SGHTA and FQGNSA. V gave up 1 base and J gave up 3 bases, with 13 bases separating them. Here the CDR3 reads CASSLVSSPDYEQYF. CDR3 bases: TGTGCCAGCAGCTTAGTTTCTAGTCCCGACTACGAGCAGTACTTC.

This clonotype was found once. The chain couples TRBV6-5 to TRBJ2-7, with D perhaps matching TRBD2 (6 bases). The CDR3 is made up of 15 amino acids. Trimming stripped 7 bases from V and 1 base from J, with 17 bases between. Germline V gene lookup returns CDR1 MNHEY and CDR2 SVGAGI. CDR3 bases: TGTGCCAGCACCCCCGCGGGCGGGATTTCCTACGAGCAGTACTTC. Protein product: CASTPAGGISYEQYF.